Listed below are T cell receptor beta chains from one sample, sequenced in a study of blood T cell repertoires in COVID-19. Here immunoSEQ multiplex PCR was the method, and the copy in TCRdb shows in-frame clones only, minus some. Of roughly 450,000 clones in the sample, 90% were seen once. The sequencing sample was made of PBMCs or T cells enriched from blood (not recorded which). These receptors were taken from a man between 18 and 35 years old who had recovered from COVID-19. Each CDR3 is given with its conserved first and last residue. Fields, in order: J gene, D gene, V gene, clone size, CDR3 protein, CDR3 DNA. D genes are given only for firm matches. Only some rows state a clone size, as once, few, many or a class for expanded clones.

J: TRBJ2-3
D: TRBD2
V: TRBV6-1
size: few
CDR3: CASSEGSGGQDTQYF
DNA: TGTGCCAGCAGTGAAGGGAGCGGGGGGCAGGATACGCAGTATTTT

J: TRBJ1-6
D: .
V: TRBV3-1/TRBV3-2
size: .
CDR3: CASSPRTGNSPLHF
DNA: TGTGCCAGCAGCCCTCGGACGGGAAATTCACCCCTCCACTTT

J: TRBJ1-2
D: .
V: TRBV27
size: .
CDR3: CASSQGEGEGGYTF
DNA: TGTGCCAGCAGCCAAGGGGAGGGGGAGGGTGGCTACACCTTC

J: TRBJ2-5
D: TRBD1
V: TRBV18
size: .
CDR3: CASSLTGAHQETQYF
DNA: TGTGCCAGCTCACTCACAGGGGCCCACCAAGAGACCCAGTACTTC

J: TRBJ2-5
D: TRBD1
V: TRBV5-5
size: .
CDR3: CASSSGQLQETQYF
DNA: TGTGCCAGCAGCTCGGGACAGCTACAAGAGACCCAGTACTTC

J: TRBJ2-7
D: .
V: TRBV5-3
size: .
CDR3: CARSPPRADLYEQYF
DNA: TGTGCCAGAAGTCCCCCCCGAGCGGACCTCTACGAGCAGTACTTC

J: TRBJ1-6
D: TRBD1
V: TRBV9
size: once
CDR3: CASSSDRGDNSPLHF
DNA: TGTGCCAGCAGCTCGGACAGGGGCGATAATTCACCCCTCCACTTT

J: TRBJ1-2
D: TRBD1
V: TRBV5-4
size: .
CDR3: CASSKPQGNGYTF
DNA: TGTGCCAGCAGCAAGCCACAGGGGAATGGCTACACCTTC

J: TRBJ1-5
D: .
V: TRBV28
size: .
CDR3: CASLTLNQPQHF
DNA: TGTGCCAGCCTAACGCTCAATCAGCCCCAGCATTTT

J: TRBJ1-5
D: .
V: TRBV5-4
size: once
CDR3: CASSRGGDRPQHF
DNA: TGTGCCAGCAGCCGGGGGGGGGACCGGCCCCAGCATTTT

J: TRBJ2-2
D: TRBD2
V: TRBV6-4
size: once
CDR3: CASSMASGDIFTGELFF
DNA: TGTGCCAGCAGTATGGCTAGCGGGGACATTTTCACCGGGGAGCTGTTTTTT

J: TRBJ2-2
D: .
V: TRBV9
size: .
CDR3: CASSPSPTGELFF
DNA: TGTGCCAGCAGTCCGTCCCCGACCGGGGAGCTGTTTTTT

J: TRBJ1-1
D: .
V: TRBV2
size: .
CDR3: CASRGYPDSTKAFF
DNA: TGTGCCAGCAGGGGATATCCGGACAGCACTAAAGCTTTCTTT

J: TRBJ2-1
D: TRBD2
V: TRBV7-8
size: .
CDR3: CASSQGGSGISEQFF
DNA: TGTGCCAGCAGCCAAGGGGGTAGCGGGATAAGTGAGCAGTTCTTC

J: TRBJ1-2
D: .
V: TRBV27
size: .
CDR3: CASSSNTGSGYGYTF
DNA: TGTGCCAGCAGTTCAAATACAGGGTCGGGCTATGGCTACACCTTC

J: TRBJ2-3
D: TRBD2
V: TRBV29-1
size: .
CDR3: CSDGGGPLTDTQYF
DNA: TGCAGCGACGGGGGGGGGCCCCTCACAGATACGCAGTATTTT

J: TRBJ2-5
D: TRBD2
V: TRBV5-1
size: once
CDR3: CASSSSGGAGETQYF
DNA: TGCGCCAGCAGCTCTAGCGGGGGGGCTGGGGAGACCCAGTACTTC

J: TRBJ2-1
D: .
V: TRBV5-5
size: .
CDR3: CASSLLQASSYNEQFF
DNA: TGTGCCAGCAGCTTGTTGCAGGCCAGCTCCTACAATGAGCAGTTCTTC

J: TRBJ1-6
D: TRBD1
V: TRBV9
size: .
CDR3: CASSVEAGGWSPLHF
DNA: TGTGCCAGCAGCGTAGAGGCAGGGGGCTGGTCACCCCTCCACTTT

J: TRBJ1-5
D: .
V: TRBV12-3/TRBV12-4
size: .
CDR3: CASSFRSNQPQHF
DNA: TGTGCCAGCAGTTTCAGAAGCAATCAGCCCCAGCATTTT

J: TRBJ2-1
D: TRBD2
V: TRBV5-6
size: few
CDR3: CASSPSAGLAGNEQFF
DNA: TGTGCCAGCAGCCCATCGGCAGGACTAGCGGGGAATGAGCAGTTCTTC

J: TRBJ1-2
D: .
V: TRBV11-3
size: once
CDR3: CASSSNENVANYGYTF
DNA: TGTGCCAGCAGCTCAAACGAGAATGTTGCAAACTATGGCTACACCTTC

J: TRBJ2-7
D: TRBD1
V: TRBV3-1/TRBV3-2
size: .
CDR3: CASSRAGDRGYEQYF
DNA: TGTGCCAGCAGCCGAGCGGGGGACAGGGGCTACGAGCAGTACTTC

J: TRBJ1-6
D: .
V: TRBV4-1
size: .
CDR3: CASSQVGGDSPLHF
DNA: TGCGCCAGCAGCCAAGTAGGAGGGGATTCACCCCTCCACTTT

J: TRBJ2-3
D: TRBD1
V: TRBV27
size: .
CDR3: CASSAWTGKDTQYF
DNA: TGTGCCAGCAGTGCGTGGACAGGGAAGGATACGCAGTATTTT

J: TRBJ2-3
D: TRBD1
V: TRBV7-3
size: .
CDR3: CASSPGQMTDTQYF
DNA: TGTGCCAGCAGCCCGGGACAGATGACAGATACGCAGTATTTT

J: TRBJ2-7
D: TRBD2
V: TRBV18
size: .
CDR3: CASSPTGLAGSGEQYF
DNA: TGTGCCAGCTCACCCACCGGGCTAGCGGGATCGGGTGAGCAGTACTTC

J: TRBJ1-3
D: .
V: TRBV19
size: .
CDR3: CASSIVRGTGNTIYF
DNA: TGTGCCAGTAGTATAGTGCGGGGAACTGGAAACACCATATATTTT

J: TRBJ1-6
D: .
V: TRBV28
size: .
CDR3: CASSPATRGSPLHF
DNA: TGTGCCAGCAGTCCCGCTACAAGGGGTTCACCCCTCCACTTT

J: TRBJ2-7
D: TRBD2
V: TRBV19
size: .
CDR3: CASRTKREERYEQYF
DNA: TGTGCCAGTAGGACGAAGCGGGAAGAACGGTACGAGCAGTACTTC

J: TRBJ1-2
D: TRBD1
V: TRBV27
size: few
CDR3: CASSFRQGRDGYTF
DNA: TGTGCCAGCAGTTTCCGACAGGGGAGGGATGGCTACACCTTC

J: TRBJ1-2
D: TRBD1
V: TRBV19
size: .
CDR3: CASSFGTGGDYGYTF
DNA: TGTGCCAGTAGTTTTGGGACAGGGGGCGACTATGGCTACACCTTC

J: TRBJ2-3
D: .
V: TRBV19
size: few
CDR3: CASSSGSYTQYF
DNA: TGTGCCAGTAGTAGCGGCAGCTATACGCAGTATTTT

J: TRBJ1-2
D: .
V: TRBV6-5
size: .
CDR3: CASSYSVAANYGYTF
DNA: TGTGCCAGCAGTTACTCAGTGGCGGCCAACTATGGCTACACCTTC

J: TRBJ2-3
D: TRBD2
V: TRBV11-3
size: .
CDR3: CASSLRGTSGTDTQYF
DNA: TGTGCCAGCAGCTTAAGGGGGACTAGCGGCACAGATACGCAGTATTTT

J: TRBJ2-5
D: .
V: TRBV6-2/TRBV6-3
size: once
CDR3: CASSSLSGGRETQYF
DNA: TGTGCCAGCAGTTCCCTATCCGGGGGAAGAGAGACCCAGTACTTC

J: TRBJ1-5
D: TRBD1
V: TRBV27
size: .
CDR3: CASGQTGNSNQPQHF
DNA: TGTGCCAGCGGCCAGACAGGGAATAGCAATCAGCCCCAGCATTTT

J: TRBJ1-3
D: TRBD1
V: TRBV18
size: .
CDR3: CASSPYPQGESGNTIYF
DNA: TGTGCCAGCTCTCCGTACCCCCAGGGGGAATCTGGAAACACCATATATTTT

J: TRBJ1-1
D: TRBD1
V: TRBV19
size: .
CDR3: CASSIGGQGNTEAFF
DNA: TGTGCCAGTAGTATAGGTGGACAGGGAAACACTGAAGCTTTCTTT

J: TRBJ1-3
D: TRBD1
V: TRBV6-5
size: .
CDR3: CASSYSRDSSGNTIYF
DNA: TGTGCCAGCAGTTACTCCCGGGACAGTTCGGGAAACACCATATATTTT

J: TRBJ1-3
D: TRBD1
V: TRBV5-4
size: .
CDR3: CASSEGGGGYSGNTIYF
DNA: TGTGCCAGCAGCGAAGGAGGAGGGGGCTACTCTGGAAACACCATATATTTT

J: TRBJ1-1
D: .
V: TRBV3-1/TRBV3-2
size: .
CDR3: CASSQVAAGVRSRTEAFF
DNA: TGTGCCAGCAGCCAAGTTGCCGCAGGGGTTCGGAGTCGGACTGAAGCTTTCTTT

J: TRBJ1-1
D: TRBD1
V: TRBV5-1
size: .
CDR3: CASRGQLTTEAFF
DNA: TGCGCCAGCAGGGGACAGCTTACCACTGAAGCTTTCTTT

J: TRBJ1-2
D: .
V: TRBV3-1/TRBV3-2
size: .
CDR3: CASSQLKPGQGSGGYTF
DNA: TGTGCCAGCAGCCAACTGAAACCGGGACAAGGGTCAGGCGGCTACACCTTC

J: TRBJ2-1
D: TRBD1
V: TRBV7-3
size: .
CDR3: CASSLPSQGAAGEQFF
DNA: TGTGCCAGCAGCTTACCTTCACAGGGGGCCGCAGGGGAGCAGTTCTTC

J: TRBJ2-7
D: TRBD2
V: TRBV5-8
size: once
CDR3: CASSWERGEQYF
DNA: TGTGCCAGCAGCTGGGAGCGGGGTGAGCAGTACTTC

J: TRBJ1-3
D: .
V: TRBV9
size: .
CDR3: CASSVGVGNTIYF
DNA: TGTGCCAGCAGCGTAGGAGTCGGAAACACCATATATTTT

J: TRBJ2-1
D: TRBD2
V: TRBV10-3
size: .
CDR3: CATGVPSGSNRSNEQFF
DNA: TGTGCCACCGGAGTCCCTAGCGGGAGCAACCGAAGTAATGAGCAGTTCTTC

J: TRBJ1-1
D: .
V: TRBV6-5
size: .
CDR3: CASSHDGRNTEAFF
DNA: TGTGCCAGCAGCCACGACGGGAGGAACACTGAAGCTTTCTTT

J: TRBJ1-1
D: TRBD1
V: TRBV4-1
size: .
CDR3: CASSLSPHRGPLDTEAFF
DNA: TGCGCCAGCAGCCTTTCCCCACACAGGGGTCCGCTGGACACTGAAGCTTTCTTT